A single sample is the source of the 23 T cell receptor beta chains below, sequenced in a study of ipilimumab plus nivolumab after autologous stem cell transplantation. This table comes from immunoSEQ multiplex PCR, and its TCRdb copy is limited to in-frame clones, with some not included. The repertoire has 9,500 to 15,000 clones, about 70% of them found once; the top ten carry 8% to 13%. The specimen comprised PBMCs, sampled in a trial of ipilimumab plus nivolumab as post-transplant consolidation. These receptors were obtained from a male donor with multiple myeloma.

This chain links TRBV5-6 with TRBJ2-1; a weak D match, TRBD2 (6 bases). The germline gives CDR1 SGHDT, CDR2 YYEEEE. CDR3 length equals 13 residues. V was shortened by 2 bases and J by 12 bases, with 15 bases between the two germline ends. The CDR3 reads CASSFASPGGQFF. The CDR3 DNA follows: TGTGCCAGCAGCTTTGCTAGCCCCGGGGGGCAGTTCTTC.

This clone was counted only a few times. This chain connects TRBV5-6 to TRBJ2-7, with D hard to call. The CDR3 runs to 16 residues. CDR1 SGHDT and CDR2 YYEEEE come from the germline V gene. V lost 0 bases and J lost 3, with 16 bases in between. CDR3 sequence reads: CASSLEGIRRSYEQYF. Here the CDR3 DNA reads TGTGCCAGCAGCTTGGAAGGGATCCGGAGAAGCTACGAGCAGTACTTC.

The chain couples TRBV7-2 to TRBJ2-5; possible D gene TRBD2, 5 bases. CDR3 length equals 13 residues. V gave up 6 bases and J gave up 0 bases, with 8 bases separating them. Germline V gene sequence: CDR1 SGHTA, CDR2 FQGNSA. The CDR3 here is CASRRANQETQYF. The CDR3 DNA reads as TGTGCCAGCAGGAGGGCGAACCAAGAGACCCAGTACTTC.

The chain links TRBV27 to TRBJ1-3; 7 nucleotides agree with TRBD1. Unmatched junction bases numbered 5, after V lost 6 bases and J lost 3 bases. The length of the CDR3 is 14 residues. In germline, CDR1 is MNHEY, CDR2 SMNVEV (reference sequence). CDR3 protein: CASSNRGGGNTIYF. In nucleotides, the CDR3 is TGTGCCAGCAGCAACAGGGGAGGTGGAAACACCATATATTTT.

The rearrangement joins TRBV5-1 to TRBJ1-6; D unclear. V was trimmed by 2 bases and J by 5 bases, leaving 5 bases between them. The CDR3 is 13 amino acids. CDR1 and CDR2 from the germline V gene are SGHRS and YFSETQ. The CDR3 DNA sequence: TGCGCCAGCAGCTTAGGAGATAATTCACCCCTCCACTTT. Translated: CASSLGDNSPLHF.

DNA of the CDR3: TGTGCCAGCAGCCCTGGGTCAGCCCAGCCCCAGCATTTT. Translating it yields CASSPGSAQPQHF. The chain links TRBV9 to TRBJ1-5; D call uncertain. Trimming cost V 4 bases and J 7 bases, with 12 bases left between them. The CDR3 is 13 residues long. CDR1 is SGDLS, CDR2 YYNGEE, per germline.

This clone occurred once. The chain combines TRBV5-1 with TRBJ2-3, with a weak D call TRBD1 (5 bases). The CDR3 has 14 amino acids. The V gene's germline CDR1 is SGHRS and CDR2 YFSETQ. The germline V and J ends were trimmed by 4 bases and 2 bases, with 11 bases remaining between them. The CDR3: CASSTNGHTDTQYF. The DNA of the CDR3 is TGCGCCAGCAGCACAAATGGACACACAGATACGCAGTATTTT.

This clone was recorded once. V gene TRBV18 combines with J gene TRBJ2-5, with D unresolved. CDR3 size: 12 residues. The germline V gene encodes CDR1 KGHSH and CDR2 LQKENI. With 0 bases removed from V and 5 bases from J, the gap between germline ends came to 4 bases. The CDR3 coding sequence is TGTGCCAGCTCACCACCGGGTGAGACCCAGTACTTC. Protein product: CASSPPGETQYF.

V gene TRBV27 combines with J gene TRBJ1-5; D ambiguous. Germline V gene data show CDR1 as MNHEY and CDR2 as SMNVEV (reference sequence). The CDR3 consists of 14 residues. V was pared by 2 bases and J by 7 bases, with 12 bases between. CDR3 nucleotides: TGTGCCAGCAGTTTAGGTAGGGTGGGACAGCCCCAGCATTTT. This translates into CASSLGRVGQPQHF.

CDR3 sequence (DNA): TGTGCCAGCAGCGTTTCTGGGGGGAGCAATCAGCCCCAGCATTTT. Protein product: CASSVSGGSNQPQHF. V usage is TRBV9 and J usage is TRBJ1-5; D perhaps matches TRBD1 (5 bases). In germline, CDR1 is SGDLS, CDR2 YYNGEE. Trimming removed 2 bases at V and 1 base at J, with 10 bases between. The CDR3 loop spans 15 amino acids.

V usage is TRBV5-1 and J usage is TRBJ2-1; a possible D gene is TRBD2 (7 bases). CDR3 size: 14 residues. Per germline, CDR1 SGHRS and CDR2 YFSETQ. V shed 1 base and J shed 7 bases, with 12 bases lying between them. CDR3 sequence: CASSLIRGANEQFF. The CDR3 DNA is TGCGCCAGCAGCTTGATACGGGGGGCAAATGAGCAGTTCTTC. Together with reference TRBV5-1 and TRBJ2-1, the CDR3 gives the full variable domain: KAGVTQTPRYLIKTRGQQVTLSCSPISGHRSVSWYQQTPGQGLQFLFEYFSETQRNKGNFPGRFSGRQFSNSRSEMNVSTLELGDSALYLCASSLIRGANEQFFGPGTRLTVL.

This clone occurred a few times. This chain connects TRBV6-1 to TRBJ1-3; D is perhaps TRBD1 (5 bases). V lost 3 bases and J 4 bases, leaving 13 bases between the germline ends. The CDR3 is 15 residues long. Germline V gene data show CDR1 as MNHNS and CDR2 as SASEGT. This CDR3 is CASSDPPGRGNTIYF. CDR3 DNA: TGTGCCAGCAGTGACCCCCCAGGGAGGGGAAACACCATATATTTT.

The chain combines TRBV28 with TRBJ1-1; 7 bases align to TRBD1. The length of the CDR3 is 15 residues. Germline V gene lookup returns CDR1 MDHEN and CDR2 SYDVKM. The ends lost 5 bases at V and 1 base at J; junction bases unmatched: 7. CDR3 nucleotides: TGTGCCAGCAGTAGAACCGGGACAGCGAACACTGAAGCTTTCTTT. It encodes CASSRTGTANTEAFF.

Here the CDR3 reads CASSIGSGYTF. The CDR3 DNA is TGTGCCAGTAGTATTGGGTCTGGCTACACCTTC. The V call is TRBV19, the J call TRBJ1-2, with D uncertain. The CDR3 consists of 11 residues. V dropped 3 bases and J dropped 7 bases, with 6 bases sitting between them. Germline loops: CDR1 LNHDA, CDR2 SQIVND (reference sequence).

Here the CDR3 DNA reads TGTGCCAGCAGTTTCTTGACAACTAATGAAAAACTGTTTTTT. Its translation is CASSFLTTNEKLFF. The V and J genes are TRBV27 and TRBJ1-4; D unclear. The germline gives CDR1 MNHEY, CDR2 SMNVEV (reference sequence). V was shortened by 3 bases and J by 0 bases, with 5 bases between the two germline ends. The CDR3 spans 14 residues.

The chain couples TRBV6-5 to TRBJ1-2; D not certain. This CDR3 has 13 residues. Trimming shortened V by 5 bases and J by 8 bases, and 15 bases separated the two germline ends. Germline V CDR1 and CDR2: MNHEY, SVGAGI. CDR3 region: CASSPFQRGGYTF. The CDR3 DNA follows: TGTGCCAGCAGTCCCTTTCAACGAGGCGGCTACACCTTC.

The chain carries TRBV30 and TRBJ1-3; D possibly corresponds to TRBD1 (5 bases). Germline V gives CDR1 GTSNPN, CDR2 SVGIG (reference sequence). The CDR3 totals 17 residues. The V and J ends lost 2 bases and 7 bases respectively, with 24 bases between them. In DNA form, the CDR3 reads TGTGCCTGGAGTCCAACGGGACCGACGTTAATAAGGAACACCATATATTTT. It translates to CAWSPTGPTLIRNTIYF.

This chain joins TRBV9 and TRBJ1-1; D remains ambiguous. The germline V and J ends were trimmed by 4 bases and 4 bases, with 14 bases remaining between them. CDR3 length: 14 amino acids. Germline V lookup: CDR1 SGDLS, CDR2 YYNGEE. CDR3 in amino acids: CASSPREGTTEAFF. In nucleotides, the CDR3 is TGTGCCAGCAGCCCTCGGGAGGGAACCACTGAAGCTTTCTTT.

This sequence joins TRBV19 and TRBJ1-1; possibly TRBD1 for D (5 bases). V lost 7 bases to trimming and J lost 4 bases, with 13 bases between them. CDR3 length equals 13 residues. The V gene's germline CDR1 is LNHDA and CDR2 SQIVND (reference sequence). The CDR3 sequence: CASKLGGFTEAFF. CDR3 DNA sequence: TGTGCCAGTAAGCTTGGGGGGTTCACTGAAGCTTTCTTT. Filled out from reference TRBV19 and TRBJ1-1, the complete variable domain reads DGGITQSPKYLFRKEGQNVTLSCEQNLNHDAMYWYRQDPGQGLRLIYYSQIVNDFQKGDIAEGYSVSREKKESFPLTVTSAQKNPTAFYLCASKLGGFTEAFFGQGTRLTVV.

The chain has TRBV19 and TRBJ2-3; TRBD1 might be the D (6 bases). This CDR3 is built from 17 residues. Per germline, CDR1 LNHDA and CDR2 SQIVND (reference sequence). V lost 4 bases to trimming and J lost 2 bases, with 19 bases between them. This CDR3 reads CASSTQKGQRDTDTQYF. The CDR3 DNA follows: TGTGCCAGTAGTACCCAGAAGGGACAAAGGGACACAGATACGCAGTATTTT.

CDR3 DNA sequence: TGTGCCAGCAACCGGCAGCTGGAAACTGAAGCTTTCTTT. Translation gives CASNRQLETEAFF. The chain couples TRBV6-5 to TRBJ1-1; D gene unclear. Germline V gives CDR1 MNHEY, CDR2 SVGAGI. This CDR3 contains 13 residues. V shed 7 bases and J shed 5 bases, with 14 bases lying between them.

A single count supports this clone. The gene calls are TRBV7-9 and TRBJ2-3; TRBD2 matches 9 bases. The germline V gene has CDR1 SEHNR and CDR2 FQNEAQ (reference sequence). V gave up 4 bases and J gave up 1 base; unmatched junction bases: 12. The CDR3 loop spans 18 amino acids. The CDR3 loop is CASSSPPGSGGGTDTQYF. DNA of the CDR3: TGTGCCAGCAGCTCCCCCCCTGGTAGCGGGGGAGGCACAGATACGCAGTATTTT. The complete variable domain, with remaining parts taken from reference TRBV7-9 and TRBJ2-3, reads DTGVSQNPRHKITKRGQNVTFRCDPISEHNRLYWYRQTLGQGPEFLTYFQNEAQLEKSRLLSDRFSAERPKGSFSTLEIQRTEQGDSAMYLCASSSPPGSGGGTDTQYFGPGTRLTVL.

The chain recombines TRBV15 with TRBJ2-1, with 9 bases matching TRBD1. Germline-derived CDR1 and CDR2 are LNHNV and YYDKDF (reference sequence). CDR3 length equals 20 residues. Trimming cost V 0 bases and J 7 bases; bases outside gene matches: 19. CDR3 in DNA: TGTGCCACCAGCAGAGATCCGGGACTTGGGGACAGGGTAGGATGGAATGAGCAGTTCTTC. Translating gives CATSRDPGLGDRVGWNEQFF.